This TCR beta chain was captured by sequencing in a study of T cell clonotyping in hematopoietic cell transplantation. General study findings and limits: Recipient TCR diversity dropped after transplant; expanded clonotypes rose from day 30 to 180. Higher Inverse Simpson Index values in graft donor and pretransplant recipient predicted broader posttransplant TCR diversity.

Measured with immunoSEQ multiplex PCR; TCRdb has only the in-frame clones, and not every one. The sample consists of over 5,000 clones, 72% of them appearing once. This clone has just one count. The antigen is undetermined. The TCR was taken from a female patient aged 50-59 years who had an allogeneic stem cell transplant, so the T cells may come from the graft donor. Some clones in this sample may be carry-over from other donors' samples. The sequences come from PBMCs, collected 100 days after allogeneic stem cell transplant.

The DNA of the CDR3 is TGTGCTAGTGGTCGAACAGGTTACGAGCAGTACTTC. It encodes CASGRTGYEQYF. This chain joins TRBV12-5 and TRBJ2-7, with a tentative D call TRBD1 (5 bases). The V gene's germline CDR1 is LGHNT and CDR2 FRNRAP. With 5 bases removed from V and 4 bases from J, the gap between germline ends came to 9 bases. This CDR3 spans 12 amino acids. The entire variable domain, with the rest obtained from reference TRBV12-5 and TRBJ2-7, is as follows: DARVTQTPRHKVTEMGQEVTMRCQPILGHNTVFWYRQTMMQGLELLAYFRNRAPLDDSGMPKDRFSAEMPDATLATLKIQPSEPRDSAVYFCASGRTGYEQYFGPGTRLTVT.